This TCR beta chain was captured in a study of T cells after yellow fever vaccination. About the research overall: SMART-Seq v4 Ultra Low Input served to prepare low-cell-number fractions. Whole-study results and caveats: Post-booster reappearance was seen for most primary-vaccination clones (96% CD4, about 88% CD8). A weaker secondary response peaked on day 5, the primary on day 15.

Germline-derived CDR1 and CDR2 are SGHTA and FQGNSA. This CDR3 has 13 amino acids. V lost 4 bases and J lost 2, with 9 bases in between. From the 5' RACE reads, TCRdb called clonotypes with MiXCR, one entry per CDR3 protein. The table lists about 300,000 distinct CDR3 sequences, approximately 10% of them singletons. This clonotype was recorded at least ten times. The antigen is undetermined. The receptor comes from a man aged 18 to 35 who received the YFV17D yellow fever vaccine. This chain links TRBV7-2 with TRBJ2-7, with D unresolved. Specimen: CD4+ T cells sorted from PBMCs, collected 5 days after the yellow fever booster vaccination. CDR3 sequence (DNA): TGTGCCAGCAGCTCAGTCCCGACCTACGAGCAGTACTTC. This sequence encodes CASSSVPTYEQYF.